One sample yielded the 20 T cell receptor beta chains listed below, sequenced in a study of blood T cell repertoires in COVID-19 (dated by TCRdb to between 2020 and 2021). To prepare the library, the immunoSEQ multiplex PCR assay was applied. The source is immuneACCESS, and TCRdb retained only in-frame sequences with V and J called. Part of the clones is not carried over; for the studies checked, unresolved V genes explain less than half of this, and the remainder is unexplained. This sample has roughly 260,000 clones in its table, and about 88% of those were observed once. 2% to 2.5% of the sample is in the top ten clones. Sequencing was carried out using peripheral blood. The receptors stem from a woman aged 40 to 49 who had recovered from COVID-19.

This chain links TRBV6-2 or TRBV6-3 with TRBJ2-7; 9 bases match TRBD2. CDR1 is MNHEY and CDR2 is SVGEGT in the germline V gene. Trimming removed 2 bases from V and 6 bases from J; junction bases left unmatched: 11. The CDR3 runs to 16 residues. The CDR3 region is CASSYPLAGGDLEQYF. CDR3 sequence (DNA): TGTGCCAGCAGTTACCCACTCGCGGGAGGGGACCTCGAGCAGTACTTC.

As for this clone: Its ends do not fully match the called genes, so a read error is possible. At the DNA level, this CDR3 is encoded by other sequences in the same sample as well. This rearrangement joins TRBV15 to TRBJ1-2; TRBD1 aligns across 9 bases. This CDR3 contains 16 residues. Germline V gene data show CDR1 as LNHNV and CDR2 as YYDKDF (reference sequence). Written as DNA, the CDR3 is TGCGCCACCAGCAGAGGAGGAGGGACAGGGAGGCCTGGCTACACCTTC. This encodes CATSRGGGTGRPGYTF.

The chain is built from TRBV19 and TRBJ2-2; weak D call: TRBD2 (5 bases). Germline CDR1 LNHDA, CDR2 SQIVND (reference sequence). CDR3 size: 15 residues. Deletions cut 7 bases from V and 1 base from J, with 13 bases between. The CDR3 DNA follows: TGTGCCAGTAAAAATACGGGGTTGAACACCGGGGAGCTGTTTTTT. Translated: CASKNTGLNTGELFF.

The chain is built from TRBV19 and TRBJ2-1, with 7 bases lining up with TRBD1. The CDR3 sequence is 14 residues long. With 5 bases clipped from V and 2 bases from J, the junction kept 3 bases outside the gene matches. The germline CDR1 and CDR2 sequences are LNHDA and SQIVND (reference sequence). The CDR3 bases are TGTGCCAGTAGTGAGGGGGCACCCTACAATGAGCAGTTCTTC. As protein: CASSEGAPYNEQFF.

The chain links TRBV7-6 to TRBJ1-2; D perhaps matches TRBD1 (5 bases). The CDR3 is made up of 15 amino acids. The germline V and J ends were trimmed by 1 base and 8 bases, with 17 bases remaining between them. Germline V lookup: CDR1 SGHVS, CDR2 FNYEAQ. CDR3 region: CASSLDRTAAWGYTF. The CDR3 bases are TGTGCCAGCAGCTTAGACAGGACGGCGGCGTGGGGCTACACCTTC.

The chain recombines TRBV11-1 with TRBJ2-5, with TRBD2 as a possible D gene (5 bases). Germline V lookup: CDR1 SGHAT, CDR2 FQDESV (reference sequence). Deletions cut 2 bases from V and 5 bases from J, with 15 bases between. The CDR3 covers 15 residues. The CDR3 DNA reads TGTGCCAGCAGCTTACGAGTAAGGACGGGGGAGACCCAGTACTTC. This sequence encodes CASSLRVRTGETQYF.

The rearrangement links TRBV19 to TRBJ1-2, with TRBD1 matching 9 bases. Germline values: CDR1 LNHDA, CDR2 SQIVND (reference sequence). The CDR3 contains 17 residues. The trim removed 5 bases at V and 4 bases at J, leaving 14 bases unmatched. CDR3 amino acids: CASSRQGDVGRGYGYTF. As DNA, the CDR3 is TGTGCCAGTAGTCGACAGGGGGACGTGGGACGCGGCTATGGCTACACCTTC. Variable domain in full (rest from reference TRBV19 and TRBJ1-2): DGGITQSPKYLFRKEGQNVTLSCEQNLNHDAMYWYRQDPGQGLRLIYYSQIVNDFQKGDIAEGYSVSREKKESFPLTVTSAQKNPTAFYLCASSRQGDVGRGYGYTFGSGTRLTVV.

CDR3 in DNA: TGTGCCAGTAGTATCGCAGGGGGCAGAACCGGGGAGCTGTTTTTT. It is translated as CASSIAGGRTGELFF. The chain uses TRBV19 and TRBJ2-2, with 8 bases identical to TRBD1. The CDR3 length is 15 residues. Germline lookup yields CDR1 LNHDA and CDR2 SQIVND (reference sequence). V lost 3 bases, J lost 5 bases, and 5 bases stayed unmatched.

As to this clone: A junction end diverges from the germline sequence, so it may reflect a read error. The chain carries TRBV7-7 and TRBJ2-7; 8 positions match TRBD2. The germline V gene encodes CDR1 SSHAT and CDR2 FNYEAQ (reference sequence). This CDR3 has 15 amino acids. The CDR3 DNA reads as TGTGCTAGCAGCTTCCCGAGCGGGAGAAAGGGCGAGCAGTACTTC. This gives the protein CASSFPSGRKGEQYF.

The chain carries TRBV18 and TRBJ2-1; 9 bases align to TRBD2. This CDR3 spans 14 amino acids. Trimming removed 6 bases from V and 5 bases from J; junction bases left unmatched: 5. Per the germline V gene, CDR1 is KGHSH and CDR2 is LQKENI. CDR3 DNA: TGTGCCAGCTCGACAGCGGGGGGTCACAATGAGCAGTTCTTC. This sequence encodes CASSTAGGHNEQFF.

To note about this clone: Other nucleotide sequences from this sample produce the same CDR3. The DNA for the CDR3 is TGTGCCAGCAGCTCCAGCGGTAGCACAGATACGCAGTATTTT. Protein product: CASSSSGSTDTQYF. V and J are TRBV7-3 and TRBJ2-3, with D possibly matching TRBD2 (5 bases). The CDR3 has 14 amino acids. Germline V gene lookup returns CDR1 SGHTA and CDR2 FQGTGA. V was clipped by 4 bases and J by 0 bases, with 8 bases between them.

V gene TRBV7-2 combines with J gene TRBJ1-2; unclear D gene. Per the germline V gene, CDR1 is SGHTA and CDR2 is FQGNSA. The CDR3 is made up of 13 amino acids. The germline V and J ends were trimmed by 1 base and 2 bases, with 5 bases remaining between them. The CDR3 is CASSLEANYGYTF. DNA for the CDR3: TGTGCCAGCAGCTTAGAAGCCAACTATGGCTACACCTTC.

V usage is TRBV15 and J usage is TRBJ2-7; 8 positions match TRBD2. Germline trimming cut 0 bases from V and 2 bases from J; bases unmatched to any gene: 3. The CDR3 has 15 residues. The germline V gene has CDR1 LNHNV and CDR2 YYDKDF (reference sequence). The CDR3 region has the DNA TGTGCCACCAGCAGAGAAAGCGGGGGCGCCTACGAGCAGTACTTC. Its protein is CATSRESGGAYEQYF.

The chain carries TRBV7-2 and TRBJ2-5; 13 nucleotides line up with TRBD2. V lost 4 bases, J lost 2 bases, and 4 bases stayed unmatched. CDR1 and CDR2 from the germline V gene are SGHTA and FQGNSA. CDR3 length equals 16 residues. CDR3 loop: CASSSPGLAGQETQYF. For the CDR3, the DNA is TGTGCCAGCAGCTCGCCGGGACTAGCGGGGCAAGAGACCCAGTACTTC.

This rearrangement joins TRBV7-2 to TRBJ1-2; TRBD1 matches 7 bases. This CDR3 has 15 amino acids. V was clipped by 5 bases and J by 8 bases; unmatched bases: 14. CDR1 and CDR2 (germline): SGHTA, FQGNSA. CDR3 DNA sequence: TGTGCCAGCAGCCGGACAGGAGAAAGGGCGAAAGGCTACACCTTC. It yields the protein CASSRTGERAKGYTF.

Here the CDR3 DNA reads TGCAGCGTTGAAAACCCCCTAGGCTCCCGGGGGGGGGAGCAGTACTTC. Amino acid sequence: CSVENPLGSRGGEQYF. The rearrangement joins TRBV29-1 to TRBJ2-7; 8 positions agree with TRBD2. CDR1 is SQVTM and CDR2 is ANQGSEA in the germline V gene. The junction had 16 bases not matched to a gene; V was cut back by 2 bases and J by 7 bases. This CDR3 spans 16 amino acids.

The chain combines TRBV3-1 (or the pseudogene TRBV3-2) with TRBJ2-5; TRBD2 might be the D (6 bases). Germline V gene lookup returns CDR1 LGHDT and CDR2 YNNKEL (reference sequence). V lost 0 bases to trimming and J lost 5 bases, with 19 bases between them. This CDR3 region has 17 residues. This CDR3 is CASSQESGVGSWETQYF. The CDR3 DNA is TGTGCCAGCAGCCAAGAATCGGGAGTTGGCTCCTGGGAGACCCAGTACTTC.

CDR3 region: CAIKLAGGGNEQFF. Here the CDR3 DNA reads TGTGCCATAAAACTAGCGGGAGGGGGAAATGAGCAGTTCTTC. The genes are TRBV10-3 and TRBJ2-1; 13 nucleotides match TRBD2. V trimming: 9 bases; J trimming: 7 bases; junction bases outside the gene matches: 6. This CDR3 is built from 14 residues. The germline CDR1 and CDR2 sequences are ENHRY and SYGVKD.

This CDR3 reads CASSLGQGAIAGELFF. The CDR3 nucleotides read TGTGCCAGCAGCTTGGGGCAGGGGGCGATAGCCGGGGAGCTGTTTTTT. The chain couples TRBV5-8 to TRBJ2-2; TRBD1 matches at 8 bases. The trim removed 0 bases at V and 6 bases at J, leaving 7 bases unmatched. This CDR3 comprises 16 residues. Germline assignment: CDR1 SGHTS and CDR2 YDEGEE. Variable domain in full (rest from reference TRBV5-8 and TRBJ2-2): EAGVTQSPTHLIKTRGQQATLRCSPISGHTSVYWYQQALGLGLQFLLWYDEGEERNRGNFPPRFSGRQFPNYSSELNVNALELEDSALYLCASSLGQGAIAGELFFGEGSRLTVL.

The chain employs TRBV2 and TRBJ2-7, with 9 positions matching TRBD1. The germline V gene has CDR1 SNHLY and CDR2 FYNNEI. This CDR3 is built from 16 residues. V dropped 5 bases and J dropped 6; count of bases not matched to a gene: 14. In nucleotides, the CDR3 is TGTGCCAGCAGTCCCCAGGGACAGGGCGGAGGCGGCGAGCAGTACTTC. The encoded protein is CASSPQGQGGGGEQYF.